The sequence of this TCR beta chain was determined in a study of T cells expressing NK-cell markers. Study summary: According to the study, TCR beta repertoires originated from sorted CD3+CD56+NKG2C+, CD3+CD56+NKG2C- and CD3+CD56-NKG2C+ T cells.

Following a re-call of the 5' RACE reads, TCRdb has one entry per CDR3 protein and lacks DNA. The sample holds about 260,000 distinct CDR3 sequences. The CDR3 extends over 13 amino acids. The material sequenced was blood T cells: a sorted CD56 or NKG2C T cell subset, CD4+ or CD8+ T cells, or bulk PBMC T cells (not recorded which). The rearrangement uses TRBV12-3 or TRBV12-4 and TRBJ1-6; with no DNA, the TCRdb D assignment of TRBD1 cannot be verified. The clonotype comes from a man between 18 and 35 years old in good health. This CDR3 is CASRDRGYSPLHF.